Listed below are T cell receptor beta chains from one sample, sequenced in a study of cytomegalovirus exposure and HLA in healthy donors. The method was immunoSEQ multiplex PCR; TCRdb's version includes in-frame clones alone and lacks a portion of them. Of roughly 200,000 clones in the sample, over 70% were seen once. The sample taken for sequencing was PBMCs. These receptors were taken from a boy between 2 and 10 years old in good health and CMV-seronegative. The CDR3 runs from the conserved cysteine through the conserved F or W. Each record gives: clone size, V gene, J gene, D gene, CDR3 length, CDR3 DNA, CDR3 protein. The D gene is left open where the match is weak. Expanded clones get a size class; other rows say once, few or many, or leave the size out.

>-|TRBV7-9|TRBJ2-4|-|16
TGTGCCAGCAGCTTAACTAGTGGTCTAGCCAAAAACATTCAGTACTTC
CASSLTSGLAKNIQYF
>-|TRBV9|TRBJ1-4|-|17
TGTGCCAGCAGCGTAGCCCCCTGGGCAGTGCGTAATGAAAAACTGTTTTTT
CASSVAPWAVRNEKLFF
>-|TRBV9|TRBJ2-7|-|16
TGTGCCAGCAGCCCGCCGTCCGTGCGGATAAACTACGAGCAGTACTTC
CASSPPSVRINYEQYF
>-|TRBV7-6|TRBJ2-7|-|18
TGTGCCAGCAGCCGAAAAGATTATACAGAAACTCGCTCCTACGAGCAGTACTTC
CASSRKDYTETRSYEQYF
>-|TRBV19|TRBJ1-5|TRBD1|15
TGTGCCAGTAGTATATTCGGGACAGGGTTACAGCCCCAGCATTTT
CASSIFGTGLQPQHF
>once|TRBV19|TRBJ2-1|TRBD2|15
TGTGCCAGTAGTAAAACTAGCGGGAGCTACAATGAGCAGTTCTTC
CASSKTSGSYNEQFF
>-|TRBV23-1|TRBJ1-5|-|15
TGCGCCAACCGGGGGGGCTCCCTTAGCAATCAGCCCCAGCATTTT
CANRGGSLSNQPQHF
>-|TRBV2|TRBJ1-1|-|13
TGTGCCAGCAGTGAAGCGCTAAACACTGAAGCTTTCTTT
CASSEALNTEAFF
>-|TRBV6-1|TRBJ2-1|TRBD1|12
TGTGCCACGACGACAGGGGGGAATGAGCAGTTCTTC
CATTTGGNEQFF
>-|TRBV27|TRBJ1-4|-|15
TGTGCCAGCAGCCGAACTGGGGGGAGGGGTGAAAAACTGTTTTTT
CASSRTGGRGEKLFF
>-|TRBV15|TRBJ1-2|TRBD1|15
TGTGCCACCAGCAGAGATGTCTGGACAGGGGGCCGCTACACCTTC
CATSRDVWTGGRYTF
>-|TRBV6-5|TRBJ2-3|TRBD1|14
TGTGCCAGCGGCCGGGACAGGGGCACAGATACGCAGTATTTT
CASGRDRGTDTQYF
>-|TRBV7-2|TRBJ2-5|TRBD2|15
TGTGCCAGCAGCTTAGTCGGGGGGGGCGGGGAGACCCAGTACTTC
CASSLVGGGGETQYF
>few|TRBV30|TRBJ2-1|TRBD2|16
TGTGCCTGGAGTGACGGGGCAGCGGGGCTACACAATGAGCAGTTCTTC
CAWSDGAAGLHNEQFF
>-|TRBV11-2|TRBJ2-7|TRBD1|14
TGTGCCAGCAGCTTAGGGACAGGGGGGTGGAAGCAGTACTTC
CASSLGTGGWKQYF
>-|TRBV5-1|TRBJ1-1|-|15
TGCGCCAGCAGCTTGGCCCCGGCAGGGAACACTGAAGCTTTCTTT
CASSLAPAGNTEAFF
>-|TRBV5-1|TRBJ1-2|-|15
TGCGCCAGCAGCTTGTATAGGGAGACTAACTATGGCTACACCTTC
CASSLYRETNYGYTF
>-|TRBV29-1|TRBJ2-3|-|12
TGCAGCGTTGTGTTAGCCGCAGATACGCAGTATTTT
CSVVLAADTQYF
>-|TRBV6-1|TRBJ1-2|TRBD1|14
TGTGCCAGCAGGCCGGGACAGGGTATTCGGGGCTACACCTTC
CASRPGQGIRGYTF